These 29 T cell receptor beta chains originate from one sample sequenced in a study of graft-versus-host responses after intestinal transplantation. Some clones are missing from TCRdb's copy, which holds only in-frame ones; the method was immunoSEQ multiplex PCR. The repertoire consists of some 100,000 clones, with around 90% occurring once and the leading ten covering 5% to 6.5%. These TCRs' antigens remain unknown. The source material was unstimulated CD8+ T cells sorted from spleen or lymph node cells, sampled before intestinal transplant. The receptors originated from a human donor who received an intestinal transplant.

This chain connects TRBV4-1 to TRBJ2-7, with 10 nucleotides matching TRBD1. The CDR3 is 16 amino acids. Germline assignment: CDR1 MGHRA and CDR2 YSYEKL. V shed 1 base and J 6 bases; nucleotides not matched to a gene: 9. The DNA of the CDR3 is TGCGCCAGCAGCCAAGTTGAGGGGACAGGGGTCCCCGAGCAGTACTTC. It codes for CASSQVEGTGVPEQYF.

The genes are TRBV25-1 and TRBJ2-1; 8 bases match TRBD2. V lost 5 bases, J lost 4 bases, and 13 bases stayed unmatched. Germline assignment: CDR1 MGHDK and CDR2 SYGVNS. The CDR3 runs 17 residues. The CDR3 reads CASSPEPLAGSYNEQFF. CDR3 nucleotides: TGTGCCAGCAGTCCCGAGCCCCTAGCGGGCTCTTACAATGAGCAGTTCTTC. Combining the CDR3 with reference TRBV25-1 and TRBJ2-1 gives the whole variable domain EADIYQTPRYLVIGTGKKITLECSQTMGHDKMYWYQQDPGMELHLIHYSYGVNSTEKGDLSSESTVSRIRTEHFPLTLESARPSHTSQYLCASSPEPLAGSYNEQFFGPGTRLTVL.

This chain joins TRBV27 and TRBJ2-7; D might be TRBD1 (6 bases). The ends were cut back, 0 bases at V and 7 bases at J, with 13 bases in the middle. Germline V gene sequence: CDR1 MNHEY, CDR2 SMNVEV (reference sequence). The CDR3 consists of 14 residues. The CDR3 coding sequence is TGTGCCAGCAGTTTATCGTTGGGGGCGAGGGAGCAGTACTTC. Amino acid sequence: CASSLSLGAREQYF.

The genes are TRBV6-1 and TRBJ2-5; D is possibly TRBD2 (6 bases). Judging by the DNA end, TRBJ2-7 fits better; the J call may be wrong. This CDR3 comprises 14 residues. CDR1 and CDR2 from the germline V gene are MNHNS and SASEGT. The CDR3 protein is CASSERAGPHEQYF. The CDR3 nucleotides are TGTGCCAGCAGTGAAAGGGCGGGGCCCCACGAGCAGTACTTC.

The chain has TRBV27 and TRBJ2-7; a weak D match, TRBD2 (5 bases). Trimming took 5 bases from V and 5 from J, leaving 16 bases between them. The V gene's germline CDR1 is MNHEY and CDR2 SMNVEV (reference sequence). The CDR3 is 14 amino acids. The CDR3 coding sequence is TGTGCCAGCAGTGACATCGACTACACGCACGAGCAGTACTTC. The encoded protein is CASSDIDYTHEQYF.

This sequence joins TRBV19 and TRBJ2-7; the match to TRBD2 covers 9 bases. There are 15 residues in the CDR3. The V gene end was trimmed by 1 base and the J gene end by 4 bases; junction bases not matched to a gene: 5. From germline, CDR1 is LNHDA and CDR2 SQIVND (reference sequence). The DNA for the CDR3 is TGTGCCAGTAGTATAGTTTTGAGCGGGAGGTACGAGCAGTACTTC. As protein: CASSIVLSGRYEQYF.

V gene TRBV28 combines with J gene TRBJ2-1; D call uncertain. The CDR3 contains 13 residues. CDR1 is MDHEN and CDR2 is SYDVKM in the germline V gene. Trimming cost V 2 bases and J 10 bases, with 12 bases left between them. CDR3 nucleotides: TGTGCCAGCAGTTTAAATTCTGGGTACGAGCAGTTCTTC. It encodes CASSLNSGYEQFF.

In this sample, this clone turned up once. The chain joins TRBV19 to TRBJ2-1; TRBD2 matches at 12 bases. Germline V CDR1 and CDR2: LNHDA, SQIVND (reference sequence). This CDR3 is 16 amino acids long. V lost 3 bases, J lost 1 base, and 1 base stayed unmatched. CDR3 sequence reads: CASSMTSGGSYNEQFF. CDR3 DNA sequence: TGTGCCAGTAGTATGACTAGCGGGGGATCCTACAATGAGCAGTTCTTC.

V usage is TRBV29-1 and J usage is TRBJ1-1; D uncertain. Trimming pared 3 bases from V and 7 bases from J, leaving 21 bases between. Germline V CDR1 and CDR2: SQVTM, ANQGSEA. This CDR3 is 15 amino acids long. CDR3 sequence (DNA): TGCAGCGTTGAGGCATTACTGTCAACAGACTATGAAGCTTTCTTT. Amino acid sequence: CSVEALLSTDYEAFF.

This clone was observed a single time. The chain joins TRBV9 to TRBJ2-5, with D perhaps matching TRBD2 (7 bases). V was pared by 5 bases and J by 5 bases, with 16 bases between. The germline V gene encodes CDR1 SGDLS and CDR2 YYNGEE. The CDR3 runs to 14 residues. The CDR3 bases are TGTGCCAGCAGTGGGGGAGGGGGGGTGGAGACCCAGTACTTC. It codes for CASSGGGGVETQYF.

The chain recombines TRBV5-5 with TRBJ2-1; D is ambiguous. V was trimmed by 4 bases and J by 3 bases, leaving 14 bases between them. This CDR3 has 15 amino acids. Germline CDR1 reads SGHKS; CDR2 reads YYEKEE (reference sequence). In DNA, the CDR3 is TGTGCCAGCAGCGATGGTCTGGGTAGCTACAATGAGCAGTTCTTC. Residues: CASSDGLGSYNEQFF.

This chain links TRBV9 with TRBJ2-3; perhaps TRBD1 as D (5 bases). With 4 bases removed from V and 7 bases from J, the gap between germline ends came to 19 bases. The CDR3 sequence is 15 residues long. Germline CDR1 and CDR2: SGDLS and YYNGEE. In DNA form, the CDR3 reads TGTGCCAGCAGCCCCCGGCAGGGTAATATGCATACGCAGTATTTT. It specifies CASSPRQGNMHTQYF.

Written as DNA, the CDR3 is TGTGCCAGCAGTTTCGAGGTGAGCGGGACTTCCTCCTACGAGCAGTACTTC. It is translated as CASSFEVSGTSSYEQYF. The chain recombines TRBV28 with TRBJ2-7; TRBD2 matches at 7 bases. Losses at the gene ends were 3 bases for V and 0 bases for J; bases not matched to a gene: 11. Germline lookup yields CDR1 MDHEN and CDR2 SYDVKM. The CDR3 is made up of 17 amino acids.

This clone was found once. J is TRBJ2-5 and V is TRBV6-5; 8 nucleotides align to TRBD1. CDR3 size: 15 residues. Germline-derived CDR1 and CDR2 are MNHEY and SVGAGI. V was pared by 5 bases and J by 1 base, with 6 bases of the junction left unmatched. This chain's CDR3 is CASSGTGALQETQYF. The CDR3 DNA reads as TGTGCCAGCAGTGGGACAGGCGCTCTCCAAGAGACCCAGTACTTC.

The chain couples TRBV9 to TRBJ2-3; D call uncertain. The CDR3 loop spans 13 amino acids. V was clipped by 3 bases and J by 2 bases, with 7 bases between them. The germline CDR1 and CDR2 sequences are SGDLS and YYNGEE. In DNA form, the CDR3 reads TGTGCCAGCAGCGGAGGAACCACAGATACGCAGTATTTT. Translated, it gives CASSGGTTDTQYF.

The chain links TRBV6-1 to TRBJ2-1, with a possible D match to TRBD1 (6 bases). The ends were cut back, 3 bases at V and 0 bases at J, with 9 bases in the middle. Looked up from germline, CDR1 is MNHNS and CDR2 is SASEGT. The CDR3 loop spans 15 amino acids. CDR3 nucleotide sequence: TGTGCCAGCAGTGAGTGGACAGTCTCCTACAATGAGCAGTTCTTC. It codes for CASSEWTVSYNEQFF.

The V and J genes are TRBV20-1 and TRBJ2-5; no definite D call. V lost 6 bases and J lost 4, with 6 bases in between. CDR3 length equals 10 residues. Germline V CDR1 and CDR2: DFQATT, SNEGSKA (reference sequence). The CDR3 spells CSAKVETQYF. The DNA of the CDR3 is TGCAGTGCAAAAGTAGAGACCCAGTACTTC.

The chain couples TRBV2 to TRBJ1-1; D remains unclear. The V gene's germline CDR1 is SNHLY and CDR2 FYNNEI. V dropped 6 bases and J dropped 2 bases, with 10 bases sitting between them. The CDR3 spans 13 residues. The DNA for the CDR3 is TGTGCCAGCAGCCAAGGGTCTAACACTGAAGCTTTCTTT. Encoded protein: CASSQGSNTEAFF.

The chain couples TRBV19 to TRBJ2-1; TRBD2 might be the D (5 bases). Trimming took 7 bases from V and 0 from J, leaving 13 bases between them. CDR1 and CDR2 (germline): LNHDA, SQIVND (reference sequence). This CDR3 has 15 residues. CDR3 loop: CASMSLVSSYNEQFF. The CDR3 region has the DNA TGTGCCAGTATGTCACTAGTGAGCTCCTACAATGAGCAGTTCTTC.

The chain is built from TRBV5-6 and TRBJ1-1; no clear D. V was shortened by 2 bases and J by 0 bases, with 2 bases between the two germline ends. CDR3 size: 12 residues. Germline V gene lookup returns CDR1 SGHDT and CDR2 YYEEEE. CDR3 in amino acids: CASSFVNTEAFF. CDR3 sequence (DNA): TGTGCCAGCAGCTTCGTGAACACTGAAGCTTTCTTT.

This chain uses TRBV5-1 with TRBJ2-1; D is possibly TRBD1 (7 bases). Trimming removed 1 base at V and 7 bases at J, with 18 bases between. From germline, CDR1 is SGHRS and CDR2 YFSETQ. The CDR3 runs to 16 residues. DNA of the CDR3: TGCGCCAGCAGCTTGTTTGGAGGGGGCGATGGAAATGAGCAGTTCTTC. Its protein is CASSLFGGGDGNEQFF.

This chain joins TRBV7-9 and TRBJ2-7; TRBD1 is a possible D gene (5 bases). V was cut by 6 bases and J by 4 bases, with 13 bases left in between. The CDR3 covers 13 residues. CDR1 and CDR2 (germline): SEHNR, FQNEAQ (reference sequence). DNA for the CDR3: TGTGCCAGCAGTTACCCCAGGGAATACGAGCAGTACTTC. It translates to CASSYPREYEQYF.

The chain is built from TRBV9 and TRBJ2-6, with D perhaps TRBD1 (5 bases). The CDR3 runs to 19 residues. V was clipped by 5 bases and J by 0 bases, with 21 bases between them. Germline V gene lookup returns CDR1 SGDLS and CDR2 YYNGEE. The CDR3 coding sequence is TGTGCCAGCAGAGGGCCTGGGGCTGATGTTTCCTCTGGGGCCAACGTCCTGACTTTC. This gives the protein CASRGPGADVSSGANVLTF.

This rearrangement joins TRBV13 to TRBJ2-7; 8 nucleotides align to TRBD1. With V trimmed by 3 bases and J by 4 bases, 2 bases remained unmatched. CDR1 is PRHDT, CDR2 FYEKMQ, per germline (reference sequence). There are 13 residues in the CDR3. In nucleotides, the CDR3 is TGTGCCAGCAGCTTCGGGACAGGTTACGAGCAGTACTTC. As protein: CASSFGTGYEQYF.

The rearrangement links TRBV6-5 to TRBJ2-7; D might be TRBD2 (6 bases). Germline CDR1 and CDR2: MNHEY and SVGAGI. With 4 bases removed from V and 3 bases from J, the gap between germline ends came to 13 bases. The length of the CDR3 is 14 residues. CDR3 DNA: TGTGCCAGCAGTTCTGCCGGGAGATACTACGAGCAGTACTTC. Translating gives CASSSAGRYYEQYF.

This clone has just one count. The J gene is TRBJ1-5, the V gene TRBV9; perhaps TRBD1 as D (6 bases). V lost 7 bases and J lost 3, with 11 bases in between. The CDR3 contains 13 residues. Germline lookup yields CDR1 SGDLS and CDR2 YYNGEE. The DNA of the CDR3 is TGTGCCAGCGGAGGACAGAACAATCAGCCCCAGCATTTT. It translates to CASGGQNNQPQHF.

The chain employs TRBV4-2 and TRBJ2-7; possible D gene TRBD1, 6 bases. The germline gives CDR1 LGHNA, CDR2 YNFKEQ. The V and J ends lost 1 base and 4 bases respectively, with 11 bases between them. The CDR3 has 14 residues. CDR3 sequence (DNA): TGTGCCAGCAGCCAAGCTTTGGGGGCTTACGAGCAGTACTTC. Residues: CASSQALGAYEQYF.

Details on this clone: Other nucleotide sequences in the sample specify the same CDR3. This CDR3 reads CASSSRDSLSKNTEAFF. CDR3 nucleotides: TGTGCCAGCAGTAGCCGGGACAGCCTCTCGAAGAACACTGAAGCTTTCTTT. The V and J genes are TRBV9 and TRBJ1-1; the match to TRBD1 covers 7 bases. Germline values: CDR1 SGDLS, CDR2 YYNGEE. The CDR3 length is 17 residues. J was trimmed by 1 base and V by 5 bases; bases with no gene match: 14.

The chain carries TRBV7-6 and TRBJ2-2; no clear D gene. This CDR3 is 17 amino acids long. The germline gives CDR1 SGHVS, CDR2 FNYEAQ. V was clipped by 2 bases and J by 3 bases, with 16 bases between them. The CDR3 nucleotides are TGTGCCAGCAGCTTATTAGGGTTAAGTATGGACACCGGGGAGCTGTTTTTT. Protein sequence: CASSLLGLSMDTGELFF. Looking up the rest from reference TRBV7-6 and TRBJ2-2 gives the full variable domain: GAGVSQSPRYKVTKRGQDVALRCDPISGHVSLYWYRQALGQGPEFLTYFNYEAQQDKSGLPNDRFSAERPEGSISTLTIQRTEQRDSAMYRCASSLLGLSMDTGELFFGEGSRLTVL.